A selection of T cell receptor beta chains follows, all from one sample in a study of T cell responses to AZD1222 COVID-19 vaccine. Profiled with immunoSEQ multiplex PCR; TCRdb holds only in-frame clones, not every one. This sample has about 140,000 clones; 70% to 90% occur once, and the top ten carry less than 9.5%. Sample: peripheral blood, taken on day 0 of AZD1222 vaccination. These receptors all stem from an adult in good health. CDR3s include the opening cysteine and the closing phenylalanine or tryptophan. The order of the fields is clone size, V gene, J gene, D gene, CDR3 protein, CDR3 DNA. The D gene is left open where the match is weak. For some rows the clone size is stated as once, few or many, or as a class when expanded; others skip it.

>.|TRBV29-1|TRBJ2-3|TRBD2
CSVVGEGGRILTDTQYF
TGCAGCGTTGTGGGGGAGGGCGGGAGGATTCTCACAGATACGCAGTATTTT
>.|TRBV2|TRBJ1-4|.
CASSGGKAILNEKLFF
TGTGCCAGCAGTGGGGGGAAGGCGATCCTCAATGAAAAACTGTTTTTT
>.|TRBV5-4|TRBJ2-4|TRBD1
CASSSRTGAKNIQYF
TGTGCCAGCAGCTCCCGGACAGGGGCGAAAAACATTCAGTACTTC
>.|TRBV5-1|TRBJ1-4|.
CASNRDGEKLFF
TGCGCCAGCAACAGGGACGGGGAAAAACTGTTTTTT
>.|TRBV7-2|TRBJ1-6|TRBD1
CASSLLNRGNSPLHF
TGTGCCAGCAGCTTATTAAACAGGGGAAATTCACCCCTCCACTTT
>.|TRBV6-1|TRBJ2-7|.
CASSEYRGSYEQYF
TGTGCCAGCAGTGAGTATCGGGGGTCCTACGAGCAGTACTTC
>.|TRBV5-1|TRBJ2-7|.
CASSDHRISYEQYF
TGCGCCAGCAGCGATCACCGAATCTCCTACGAGCAGTACTTC
>.|TRBV7-9|TRBJ1-1|.
CASSFLEGLEAFF
TGTGCCAGCAGCTTCCTAGAGGGACTCGAAGCTTTCTTT
>once|TRBV3-1/TRBV3-2|TRBJ1-2|TRBD1
CASRKGQATRASTF
TGTGCCAGCAGAAAAGGACAGGCTACAAGGGCATCCACCTTC
>.|TRBV18|TRBJ2-6|.
CASYGTSPPSGANVLTF
TGTGCCAGCTACGGGACAAGTCCTCCCTCTGGGGCCAACGTCCTGACTTTC
>.|TRBV28|TRBJ2-7|TRBD1
CASTYAGQVSYEQYF
TGTGCCAGCACCTATGCAGGACAGGTCTCCTACGAGCAGTACTTC
>.|TRBV12-5|TRBJ1-1|.
CASGLEANTEAFF
TGTGCTAGTGGTTTGGAGGCCAACACTGAAGCTTTCTTT
>.|TRBV7-8|TRBJ1-3|.
CASSPVRGTIYF
TGTGCCAGCAGCCCAGTCCGGGGCACCATATATTTT
>.|TRBV27|TRBJ1-2|TRBD1
CASSGQGTGSGYTF
TGTGCCAGCAGCGGACAGGGGACGGGAAGTGGCTACACCTTC
>.|TRBV15|TRBJ1-5|.
CATSRGQVNQPQHF
TGTGCCACCAGCAGAGGACAGGTCAATCAGCCCCAGCATTTT
>.|TRBV20-1|TRBJ1-2|.
CSARTVPGYTF
TGCAGTGCAAGGACAGTTCCTGGCTACACCTTC
>.|TRBV6-5|TRBJ2-7|.
CASSYTGVSGYEQYF
TGTGCCAGCAGTTACACGGGCGTATCAGGCTACGAGCAGTACTTC
>.|TRBV9|TRBJ1-2|.
CASSGPLTNYGYTF
TGTGCCAGCAGCGGTCCACTCACTAACTATGGCTACACCTTC
>.|TRBV12-5|TRBJ1-1|TRBD1
CASGETFQGVYGNTEAFF
TGTGCTAGTGGTGAGACTTTTCAGGGGGTGTACGGGAACACTGAAGCTTTCTTT
>.|TRBV24-1|TRBJ2-5|.
CATQRQDGETQYF
TGTGCCACTCAACGACAGGACGGTGAGACCCAGTACTTC